Below, one T cell receptor beta chain is given with its context. Original data processing: Scientists estimated how many nucleated cells there were by amplifying reference gene primers. Sequencing used immunoSEQ multiplex PCR; TCRdb keeps in-frame clones, though not all of them. Clonal size and the V and J genes are those of that table, whereas D and trimming came from the DNA. Altogether over 90,000 clones are present, approximately 82% being singletons, with the ten largest covering 6% to 7.5%. This record belongs to a study of blood T cell repertoires in COVID-19. Study background: COVID-19 samples collected from the United States, Italy and Spain covered acute and convalescent phases. Sources were T cells, B-cell-depleted T cells, or PBMCs; the material itself was cDNA or gDNA.

The CDR3 is made up of 15 amino acids. V dropped 5 bases and J dropped 1 base, with 14 bases sitting between them. Germline V gene lookup returns CDR1 SGHTA and CDR2 FQGNSA. The V call is TRBV7-2, the J call TRBJ1-1; D may be TRBD1 (5 bases). Input material: peripheral blood. This sequence originates from a middle-aged man with active or convalescent COVID-19. CDR3 amino acids: CASSAQLGPNTEAFF. The CDR3 DNA sequence: TGTGCCAGCAGCGCCCAGCTGGGGCCGAACACTGAAGCTTTCTTT. Using reference TRBV7-2 and TRBJ1-1 for the parts outside the CDR3, the full variable domain is GAGVSQSPSNKVTEKGKDVELRCDPISGHTALYWYRQSLGQGLEFLIYFQGNSAPDKSGLPSDRFSAERTGGSVSTLTIQRTQQEDSAVYLCASSAQLGPNTEAFFGQGTRLTVV.